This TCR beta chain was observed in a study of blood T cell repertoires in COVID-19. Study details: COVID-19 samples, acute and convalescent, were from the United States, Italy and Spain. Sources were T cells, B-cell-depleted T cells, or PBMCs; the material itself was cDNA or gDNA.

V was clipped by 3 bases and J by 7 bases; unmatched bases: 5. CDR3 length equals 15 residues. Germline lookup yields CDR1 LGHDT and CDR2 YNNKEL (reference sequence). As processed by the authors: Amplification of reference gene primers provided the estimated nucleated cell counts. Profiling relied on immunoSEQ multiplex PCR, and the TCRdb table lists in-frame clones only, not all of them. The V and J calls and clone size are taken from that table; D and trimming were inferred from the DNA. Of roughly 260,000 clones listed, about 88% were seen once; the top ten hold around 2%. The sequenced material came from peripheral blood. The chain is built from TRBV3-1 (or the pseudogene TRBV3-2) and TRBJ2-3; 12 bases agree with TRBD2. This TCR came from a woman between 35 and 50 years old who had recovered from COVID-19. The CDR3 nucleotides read TGTGCCAGCAGCCAGGCTAGCGGGGGGGCAAATACGCAGTATTTT. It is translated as CASSQASGGANTQYF.